The clone carrying this TCR beta chain showed up many times. Its antigen is not known. RNA transcripts yielded amplified TCR beta CDR3 regions. The TCR CDR3 was amplified in a first-round RT-PCR using the HTBI primer set. TCRdb redid the calling of the multiplex PCR reads with MiXCR, one entry per CDR3 protein. The data hold 270,000 or so distinct CDR3 sequences, with less than 30% observed a single time. The CDR3 runs to 17 residues. Trimming removed 1 base from V and 2 bases from J; junction bases left unmatched: 10. In germline, CDR1 is SGHRS, CDR2 YFSETQ. The data belong to a study of T cells in Graves' hyperthyroidism and ophthalmopathy. Broader study findings: Clonotypes that were expanded in thyroid above 0.001 mostly appeared in blood too.

The chain joins TRBV5-1 to TRBJ2-5, with TRBD1 matching over 8 bases. This receptor was identified in a man aged 35 to 55 with Graves' hyperthyroidism that later progressed to Graves' ophthalmopathy. The sample was blood. CDR3: CASSLLRQGSLQETQYF. The DNA for the CDR3 is TGCGCCAGCAGCTTGCTTAGACAGGGGAGTTTACAAGAGACCCAGTACTTC.